One and the same sample provided the 20 T cell receptor beta chains below, sequenced in a study of regulatory T cells in long-lasting Graves disease. HTBI primers from iRepertoire and Arm-PCR of CDR3 regions yielded the TCR beta libraries. TCRdb re-called the multiplex PCR reads through MiXCR, storing one row per CDR3 protein. The sample has 510,000 or so distinct CDR3 sequences; more than 10% are singletons. Indicated time point: newly diagnosed GD, antithyroid drugs for less than 3 months. Making the TCR library involved RNA that had been extracted from PBMCs. This sample was shared with a second study, whose subject was T cells in Graves' hyperthyroidism and ophthalmopathy.

Sequencing used peripheral blood mononuclear cells (PBMCs), obtained at new diagnosis, from a patient treated with antithyroid drugs. The receptors originated from a woman in her 30s with Graves disease.

This clonotype was observed many times. The V call is TRBV7-9, the J call TRBJ2-2, with 8 bases fitting TRBD1. The germline CDR1 and CDR2 sequences are SEHNR and FQNEAQ (reference sequence). V shed 5 bases and J 0 bases; nucleotides not matched to a gene: 8. The CDR3 spans 17 residues. CDR3 in DNA: TGTGCCAGCAGCCAAGACAGGGGACTCACGAACACCGGGGAGCTGTTTTTT. Translation: CASSQDRGLTNTGELFF.

This clonotype has at least ten counts. The chain joins TRBV7-8 to TRBJ1-5; no clear D. This CDR3 is built from 13 residues. Trimming shortened V by 2 bases and J by 5 bases, and 7 bases separated the two germline ends. Germline lookup yields CDR1 SGHVS and CDR2 FQNEAQ. The CDR3 sequence: CASSLQKDQPQHF. CDR3 DNA sequence: TGTGCCAGCAGCTTACAGAAGGATCAGCCCCAGCATTTT.

In this sample, this clonotype turned up many times. V and J are TRBV3-1 and TRBJ2-3; TRBD2 matches at 7 bases. CDR3 size: 13 residues. The V gene's germline CDR1 is LGHDT and CDR2 YNNKEL (reference sequence). Trimming took 6 bases from V and 4 from J; bases not matched to a gene: 4. CDR3 coding DNA: TGTGCCAGCAGAGCGGGGTTCCCAGATACGCAGTATTTT. Translation gives CASRAGFPDTQYF.

This clonotype was recorded many times. This chain joins TRBV10-2 and TRBJ2-2, with 14 positions matching TRBD2. V lost 3 bases to trimming and J lost 6 bases; unmatched junction nucleotides: 3. The CDR3 extends over 16 amino acids. Germline CDR1 and CDR2: WSHSY and SAAADI. The CDR3: CASSDRLAGGPGELFF. CDR3 in DNA: TGCGCCAGCAGTGACCGACTAGCGGGAGGGCCCGGGGAGCTGTTTTTT.

This clonotype was seen a few times. This sequence joins TRBV7-9 and TRBJ1-1, with no clear D. Germline V CDR1 and CDR2: SEHNR, FQNEAQ (reference sequence). The V gene lost 7 bases and the J gene lost 5 bases, with 14 bases spanning the gap. This CDR3 is 13 amino acids long. In DNA, the CDR3 is TGTGCCAGCACAAAACGCCAGGATACTGAAGCTTTCTTT. This gives the protein CASTKRQDTEAFF.

This clonotype has ten or more counts. The chain combines TRBV30 with TRBJ2-1; D possibly matches TRBD1 or TRBD2 (5 bases each). The CDR3 consists of 13 residues. The V gene's germline CDR1 is GTSNPN and CDR2 SVGIG (reference sequence). V was cut by 0 bases and J by 10 bases, with 13 bases left in between. CDR3 in DNA: TGTGCCTGGAGTGTAACCCGGGGCCGAGAGCAGTTCTTC. Its translation is CAWSVTRGREQFF.

In its sample, this clonotype was seen a few times. The chain uses TRBV7-9 and TRBJ1-1; TRBD1 agrees at 8 bases. The V gene end was trimmed by 5 bases and the J gene end by 1 base; junction bases not matched to a gene: 6. Per germline, CDR1 SEHNR and CDR2 FQNEAQ (reference sequence). There are 15 residues in the CDR3. CDR3 sequence (DNA): TGTGCCAGCAGCGTCGGGACAGGATGGAACACTGAAGCTTTCTTT. Protein sequence: CASSVGTGWNTEAFF.

The gene calls are TRBV12-3 or TRBV12-4 and TRBJ2-5; the D gene is possibly TRBD1 (5 bases). Trimming shortened V by 2 bases and J by 7 bases, and 11 bases separated the two germline ends. The CDR3 has 13 residues. In nucleotides, the CDR3 is TGTGCCAGCAGTTTACAGGGAAGGGGGACCCAGTACTTC. This translates into CASSLQGRGTQYF.

Only a few counts were recorded for this clonotype. J is TRBJ2-2 and V is TRBV18, with D perhaps given as TRBD1 or TRBD2 (6 bases each). The germline CDR1 and CDR2 sequences are KGHSH and LQKENI. Trimming cost V 3 bases and J 0 bases, with 11 bases left between them. This CDR3 comprises 16 residues. The CDR3 loop is CASSPKGGANTGELFF. The CDR3 coding sequence is TGTGCCAGCTCACCTAAGGGGGGCGCGAACACCGGGGAGCTGTTTTTT.

This clonotype showed up many times. The chain joins TRBV27 to TRBJ2-7; D is unclear. The V gene's germline CDR1 is MNHEY and CDR2 SMNVEV (reference sequence). This CDR3 comprises 14 residues. Trimming shortened V by 5 bases and J by 0 bases, and 11 bases separated the two germline ends. In DNA, the CDR3 is TGTGCCAGCAGTCCCTGGCGGTCCTCCTACGAGCAGTACTTC. This codes for CASSPWRSSYEQYF.

This clonotype showed up many times. This sequence joins TRBV19 and TRBJ1-2; no definite D call. Germline lookup yields CDR1 LNHDA and CDR2 SQIVND (reference sequence). Trimming left V 0 bases short and J 4 bases short, with 9 bases between. CDR3 length equals 14 residues. The CDR3, as DNA: TGTGCCAGTAGTATAGATCTTCGGGTCTATGGCTACACCTTC. It encodes CASSIDLRVYGYTF.

This clonotype was observed many times. The chain couples TRBV2 to TRBJ1-3; D ambiguous. CDR3 length: 15 amino acids. V was shortened by 6 bases and J by 0 bases, with 12 bases between the two germline ends. The germline CDR1 and CDR2 sequences are SNHLY and FYNNEI. CDR3 residues: CASRDGSHSGNTIYF. The DNA for the CDR3 is TGTGCCAGCAGGGACGGATCTCACTCTGGAAACACCATATATTTT. Supplemented by reference TRBV2 and TRBJ1-3, the full variable domain reads EPEVTQTPSHQVTQMGQEVILRCVPISNHLYFYWYRQILGQKVEFLVSFYNNEISEKSEIFDDQFSVERPDGSNFTLKIRSTKLEDSAMYFCASRDGSHSGNTIYFGEGSWLTVV.

The V and J genes are TRBV5-1 and TRBJ2-7, with D maybe TRBD2 (6 bases). The germline V gene has CDR1 SGHRS and CDR2 YFSETQ. The CDR3 contains 13 residues. Trimming stripped 4 bases from V and 2 bases from J, with 10 bases between. CDR3 DNA sequence: TGCGCCAGCAGCCCGGGAGCGGCCTACGAGCAGTACTTC. It translates to CASSPGAAYEQYF.

This clonotype was observed a handful of times. The rearrangement links TRBV4-1 to TRBJ2-7; D gene uncertain. CDR1 MGHRA and CDR2 YSYEKL come from the germline V gene. The CDR3 has 14 amino acids. V lost 1 base and J lost 1, with 8 bases in between. The CDR3 coding sequence is TGCGCCAGCAGCCAAGTTGGCGGATCCTACGAGCAGTACTTC. This sequence encodes CASSQVGGSYEQYF.

On this clonotype itself: A read error is likely here: a far larger clone is one base away. This chain connects TRBV28 to TRBJ2-3; D not resolved. The J call is doubtful: the DNA matches TRBJ2-1 better. The V gene's germline CDR1 is MDHEN and CDR2 SYDVKM. The CDR3 consists of 14 residues. The CDR3 DNA is TGTGCCAGCAGCCTTGCAGGTCGGTGCAATGAGCAGTTCTTC. Translation: CASSLAGRCNEQFF.

The sample holds many counts of this clonotype. Here the CDR3 reads CASSVGTSGRDEQFF. The CDR3 bases are TGCGCCAGCAGTGTCGGGACTAGCGGGAGGGATGAGCAGTTCTTC. This rearrangement joins TRBV10-1 to TRBJ2-1; 16 positions match TRBD2. CDR1 and CDR2 (germline): WNHNN, SYGVQD (reference sequence). V lost 4 bases and J lost 8; bases outside the gene matches: 2. This CDR3 contains 15 residues.

The sample holds many counts of this clonotype. The genes are TRBV9 and TRBJ1-6; D uncertain. This CDR3 is 12 amino acids long. V dropped 0 bases and J dropped 9 bases, with 4 bases sitting between them. Germline V gives CDR1 SGDLS, CDR2 YYNGEE. The CDR3 DNA reads TGTGCCAGCAGCGTAGAGGGTTCACCCCTCCACTTT. This translates into CASSVEGSPLHF.

This clonotype was seen at least ten times. The rearrangement uses TRBV9 and TRBJ1-6; 7 bases are a match to TRBD1. The germline V gene has CDR1 SGDLS and CDR2 YYNGEE. V lost 5 bases and J lost 7; bases outside the gene matches: 15. The CDR3 spans 17 residues. The CDR3 coding sequence is TGTGCCAGCAGTCCGGAATACCCAGGGGGACTCAATTCACCCCTCCACTTT. Translation: CASSPEYPGGLNSPLHF.

This clonotype was counted ten times or more. V gene TRBV7-2 combines with J gene TRBJ1-5; maybe TRBD1 (5 bases). V was cut by 6 bases and J by 1 base, with 10 bases left in between. CDR1 SGHTA and CDR2 FQGNSA come from the germline V gene. This CDR3 spans 14 amino acids. CDR3 DNA sequence: TGTGCCAGCAGTGTCCAGGGCAGCAATCAGCCCCAGCATTTT. This translates into CASSVQGSNQPQHF.

This clonotype was seen only a few times. The rearrangement joins TRBV20-1 to TRBJ2-5; 10 positions agree with TRBD2. Unmatched junction bases numbered 9, after V lost 3 bases and J lost 5 bases. Germline assignment: CDR1 DFQATT and CDR2 SNEGSKA (reference sequence). The length of the CDR3 is 15 residues. Written as DNA, the CDR3 is TGCAGTGCTAGGCCAGCGGGGGGGGTTGGGGAGACCCAGTACTTC. The encoded protein is CSARPAGGVGETQYF.